The clone carrying this TCR beta chain appeared a few times. Its specificity is unknown. Germline V gene sequence: CDR1 MDHEN, CDR2 SYDVKM. Between the trimmed V and J ends, which lost 6 bases and 0 bases, there was a span of 18 bases. This CDR3 is 17 amino acids long. A sample-barcoded 5' primer and a J-beta primer mix were used in a second PCR of roughly 6 to 11 cycles. Every cDNA molecule carried a tag from a template-switch adaptor bearing 12 random nucleotides. TCRdb used MiXCR to reprocess the 5' RACE reads, holding one entry per CDR3 protein. The sample records some 690,000 distinct CDR3 sequences, over 20% being singletons. The data were taken from a study of blood T cells in healthy people across ages. The study's findings and limits: When set beside aged donors, long-lived donors presented more naive CD4+ cells and higher diversity.

The material sequenced was blood. The sequence derives from a man between 70 and 80 years old in good health. The V and J genes are TRBV28 and TRBJ2-1; possibly TRBD1 for D (5 bases). This CDR3 is CASSPRTVGASYNEQFF. DNA of the CDR3: TGTGCCAGCAGCCCACGTACGGTAGGGGCCTCCTACAATGAGCAGTTCTTC.